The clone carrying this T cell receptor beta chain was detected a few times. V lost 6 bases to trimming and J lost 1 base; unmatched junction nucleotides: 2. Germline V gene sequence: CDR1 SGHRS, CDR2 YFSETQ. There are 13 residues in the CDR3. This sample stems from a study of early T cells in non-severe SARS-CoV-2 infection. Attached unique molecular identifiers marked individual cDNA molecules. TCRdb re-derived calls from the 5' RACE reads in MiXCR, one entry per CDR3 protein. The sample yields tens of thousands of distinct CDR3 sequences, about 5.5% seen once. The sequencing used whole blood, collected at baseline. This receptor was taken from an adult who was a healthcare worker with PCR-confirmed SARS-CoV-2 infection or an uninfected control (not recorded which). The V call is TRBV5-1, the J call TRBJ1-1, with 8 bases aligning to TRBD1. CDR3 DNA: TGCGCCAGCACCGGACAGGGGAACACTGAAGCTTTCTTT. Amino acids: CASTGQGNTEAFF.